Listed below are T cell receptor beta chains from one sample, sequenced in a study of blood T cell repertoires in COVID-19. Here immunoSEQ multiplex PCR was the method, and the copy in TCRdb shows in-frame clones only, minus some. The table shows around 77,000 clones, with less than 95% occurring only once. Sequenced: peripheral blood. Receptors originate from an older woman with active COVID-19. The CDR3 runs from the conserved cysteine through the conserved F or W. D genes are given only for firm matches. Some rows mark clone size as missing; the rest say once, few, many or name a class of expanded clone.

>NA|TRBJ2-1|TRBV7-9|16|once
TGTGCCAGCAGCTTCGGATACAGTAGCTCCTACAATGAGCAGTTCTTC
CASSFGYSSSYNEQFF
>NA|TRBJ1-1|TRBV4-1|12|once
TGCGCCAGCAGCCAGATTACAGGGGAAGCTTTCTTT
CASSQITGEAFF
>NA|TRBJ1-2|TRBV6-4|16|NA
TGTGCCAGCAGTCCTAGGGGGGGCCGAGGGGTCTATGGCTACACCTTC
CASSPRGGRGVYGYTF
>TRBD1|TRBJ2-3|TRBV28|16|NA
TGTGCCAGCAGTTCCCCGACAGGGCGACTCACAGATACGCAGTATTTT
CASSSPTGRLTDTQYF
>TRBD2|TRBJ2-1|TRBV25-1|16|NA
TGTGCCAGCAGTGGTCCGGGACTAGCGGGCCCCAATGAGCAGTTCTTC
CASSGPGLAGPNEQFF
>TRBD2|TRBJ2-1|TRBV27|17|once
TGTGCCAGCAAATCGGGACTAGCGGGGAAATTGTACGATGAGCAGTTCTTC
CASKSGLAGKLYDEQFF
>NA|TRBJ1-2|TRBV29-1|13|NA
TGCAGCGTTGCCCCGGACAGTCTAAAAGGCTACACCTTC
CSVAPDSLKGYTF
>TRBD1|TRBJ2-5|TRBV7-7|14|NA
TGTGCTAGCAGCCGTACAGGGGAAAAAGAGACCCAGTACTTC
CASSRTGEKETQYF
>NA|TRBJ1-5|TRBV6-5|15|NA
TGTGCCAGCAGCCAAGGGGATTATAGCAATCAGCCCCAGCATTTT
CASSQGDYSNQPQHF
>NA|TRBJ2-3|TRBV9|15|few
TGTGCCAGCAGCGTACTAGGGGTTGACACAGATACGCAGTATTTT
CASSVLGVDTDTQYF
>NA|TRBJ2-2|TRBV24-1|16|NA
TGTGCCACCAGTGATCCCAGGACACCCGGCACCGGGGAGCTGTTTTTT
CATSDPRTPGTGELFF
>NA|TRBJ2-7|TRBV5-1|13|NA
TGCGCCAGCAGCTCCCCGGGGGTTAACGAGCAGTACTTC
CASSSPGVNEQYF
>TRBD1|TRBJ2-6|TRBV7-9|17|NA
TGTGCCAGCAGCCGACAGGGCCCTAGCTCTGGGGCCAACGTCCTGACTTTC
CASSRQGPSSGANVLTF
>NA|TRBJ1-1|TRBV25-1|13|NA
TGTGCCAGCAGTGTCCAGGTGAACACTGAAGCTTTCTTT
CASSVQVNTEAFF
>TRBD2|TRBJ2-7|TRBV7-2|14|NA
TGTGCCAGCAGCGACACTAGCGTCACCTACGAGCAGTACTTC
CASSDTSVTYEQYF
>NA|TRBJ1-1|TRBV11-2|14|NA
TGTGCCAGCAGCTTAGACTGGTTAGGGGTTGAAGCTTTCTTT
CASSLDWLGVEAFF
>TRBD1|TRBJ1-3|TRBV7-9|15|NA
TGTGCCAGCAGCGTGACAGGGGGGGCTGGAAACACCATATATTTT
CASSVTGGAGNTIYF
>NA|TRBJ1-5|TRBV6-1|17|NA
TGTGCCAGCAGTGAAGGCTGGATTGGGCAGAAGAATCAGCCCCAGCATTTT
CASSEGWIGQKNQPQHF